This TCR beta chain stems from a study of cytomegalovirus exposure and HLA in healthy donors (TCRdb year 2017). Turning to the overall study: In an earlier analysis of 587 of the donors, around 290 Gb of sequence data and 100 million or so unique TCR beta sequences from roughly 180 million T cells were reported. An early release covering roughly 580 HLA-typed donors comprised about 300 gigabases of sequencing data and around 80 million unique TCR sequences. The genetic ancestry cluster associated with self-reported Caucasian donors included 81% of the 398 genotyped donors. The study aimed to test whether cataloging public T cell receptors could reveal signatures of past pathogen exposure. The T cell repertoires of around 730 subjects were profiled by immunosequencing and related to cytomegalovirus serostatus. In addition to the first cohort of around 670 subjects, a separate validation cohort of 130 or so different subjects was used. High-throughput TCR immunosequencing, statistical association of individual TCRs with disease status, and machine learning were combined to predict cytomegalovirus infection status. In a later analysis, previously published TCR beta repertoires from 670 or so donors were re-analyzed and high-resolution HLA genotyping was added so that TCR occurrence patterns could be studied. Rather than drawing on any new phenotypic data, the later analysis identified candidate immune exposures from TCR beta sequences and the way those sequences occurred across donors. In an earlier analysis of 587 of the donors, high-throughput TCR beta sequencing was used to judge whether each TCR beta V gene segment behaved as functional or pseudogenic. Donor age, sex, ethnicity and CMV serostatus were compiled together with the repertoire data. In a later genetic analysis, genome-wide SNP genotypes for about three fifths of the 666 donors were used, and that subset was treated as a discovery cohort. Every discovery cohort repertoire had been produced on one sequencing platform. HLA typing included class I and class II loci at four-digit resolution. Typing coverage varied by locus: roughly 620-640 donors for A, B, C, DRB1 and DQB1; roughly 520 for DQA1; 600 to 610 for DPA1; 450 to 480 for DPB1. Several DR-DQ haplotypes were handled as single units for association and clustering because linkage in the cohort was strong. Among around 400 genotyped donors of the cohort, an average of around 250,000 unique TCR beta nucleotide sequences was sequenced per donor, of which roughly 18% were non-productive. General conclusions and limits of the study: The classifier was reported to diagnose cytomegalovirus status with high specificity and sensitivity in both the original and validation cohorts. Roughly uniform sequencing depth across donors was assumed in presence/absence analyses, although this assumption may not hold. A later analysis associated 16,951 TCR beta sequences with specific HLA alleles at a false discovery rate of 0.05. The study listed approximately 150 TCR beta chains as associated with cytomegalovirus. According to a later analysis, parvovirus B19, influenza, CMV and Epstein-Barr virus appeared linked to several top co-occurrence clusters. In this cohort, only TCR beta chains were sequenced, and detectable features were limited by the absence of alpha or paired-chain data. A cluster of highly shared sequence variants was judged likely to represent a technical artifact of the sequencing pipeline. Because counts were too low, about 18 rarely observed V segments, including chromosome 9 orphons, were left out of the earlier analysis of over 550 of the donors. A later genetic analysis associated a missense DCLRE1C variant with V-gene and J-gene trimming of TCR beta chains, and an independent cohort replicated the association. Assigning TCR associations to individual alleles was difficult when HLA alleles, especially DR and DQ, strongly co-occurred. It was suggested by the authors that the approach could potentially be generalized to other disease states and immunological phenotypes. In a later analysis, HLA-associated TCR beta chains were found to be more clonally expanded and to have lower generation probabilities than equally common non-associated chains. Linkage disequilibrium might explain the correlated functional status among segregating V segments, but an unknown experimental factor could not be excluded. Compared with the roughly 670-donor mean, donors in an Asian-associated ancestry cluster had fewer N-insertions in productive TCRs, according to a later genetic analysis. While some public TCRs were present in many individuals, most TCR sequences turned up only very rarely across donors. A further reported finding was that TCR beta sequences accurately predicted the HLA-A and HLA-B alleles for most subjects in the first cohort. A later analysis found that most CMV-associated TCR beta chains appeared HLA-restricted, with HLA associations seemingly driven largely by CMV exposure. The only immune exposure information available for the cohort was CMV serostatus. A few of the identified cytomegalovirus-associated TCR beta chains were confirmed in vitro to be specific for cytomegalovirus antigens. HLA typing was unavailable for some donors at each locus, so association tests used only the typed subset. A later analysis found that TCR association rates varied across HLA loci, with DRB1 alleles showing the most associated TCRs and HLA-C alleles the fewest. Some IMGT-functional V segments, including TRBV6-2 and TRBV6-3, could not be told apart with the 87-base-pair reads, so those segments were excluded. In an earlier analysis of over 550 of the donors, most TCR beta V segments were observed in productive rearrangements about 87% or about 30% of the time, broadly matching IMGT annotations.

The cohort consisted of some 670 healthy bone marrow donors. At the time of sampling, all cohort members were nominally healthy, though unrecorded immune exposures were likely present. The donor tested CMV seronegative, placing the donor among the 350 or so seronegative members of the cohort. A peripheral blood sample was provided by each donor, and peripheral blood mononuclear cells were used for TCR beta sequencing. Genomic DNA extraction from the blood cell samples was performed with the Qiagen DNeasy Blood Extraction Kit. Details on this clone: Its antigen target is currently unknown. The input lacks base qualities; no much larger clone sits a single base away.

CDR1 and CDR2 (PRHDT, FYEKMQ) derive from the germline V gene (reference sequence). V lost 1 base and J lost 4 bases, and the count of bases not matched to a germline gene is 11. Including the terminal cysteine and phenylalanine, the CDR3 comprises 18 residues. Only the CDR3 region is kept as DNA, spanning 54 bases read in frame from base 1. The library relied on the immunoSEQ multiplex PCR assay. The multiplex PCR relied on a mix of 60 forward primers for TCR Vbeta segments and 13 reverse primers for TCR Jbeta segments. A multiplex PCR assay on genomic DNA amplified the CDR3 region of rearranged TCR beta genes. The amplified TCR beta libraries were sequenced on the Illumina HiSeq System as 87-base-pair reads. As for how the authors treated the data: In a later analysis, roughly 80 million unique TCR beta chains were counted across the approximately 670 repertoires, and about 9.9 million of these chains were shared by at least two donors. Raw reads were error-corrected and collapsed into unique sequences with a nearest-neighbor algorithm that merged closely related sequences to remove PCR and sequencing errors. To assign V, D and J gene segments, CDR3 sequences were aligned to IMGT reference sequences. For a sequence to be retained, a match of at least six nucleotides was required to both a V gene segment and a J gene segment. A rearrangement counted as productive if the CDR3 had no stop codons and remained in frame with V and J, and every other rearrangement counted as non-productive. CDR3 was defined by IMGT convention, running from the second conserved V-encoded cysteine to the conserved J-encoded phenylalanine. The earlier analysis of about 530 of the donors excluded any sequence lacking an unambiguous match to a single V gene segment. In an earlier analysis of approximately 610 of the donors, V segments were called functional above 56.7% productive rearrangements and were called segregating when the between-donor standard deviation exceeded 5%. A statistical classification framework was built to diagnose cytomegalovirus status from the catalog of TCR beta chain sequences. A later analysis assigned V and J genes by comparing TCR nucleotide sequences with IMGT/GENE-DB human TR gene sequences. Using the TCRdist pipeline, a later analysis assigned CDR3 sequences along with most-parsimonious VDJ recombination scenarios. In a later analysis, each TCR beta chain was defined by its CDR3 amino acid sequence together with its V-gene family, and reads lacking a unique V-gene family were excluded. To address suspected cross-contamination and a sequencing artifact, a later analysis removed a few hundred highly shared, low-generation-probability nucleotide sequences. In a later analysis, a clonal expansion index was calculated for each public chain from normalized within-repertoire ranks of inferred template counts. A later analysis computed generation probabilities with a VDJ recombination model fitted to out-of-frame rearrangements, and checked the results against IGoR. In a later analysis, hypergeometric tests were used to score TCR-TCR, TCR-HLA and TCR-CMV co-occurrence, with a repertoire-size bias correction applied to TCR pairs. To estimate false discovery rates, a later analysis permuted the HLA or CMV assignments 20 times. A later analysis grouped co-occurring TCRs with DBSCAN, adding TCRdist sequence similarity when clustering within HLA-allele-positive subsets. Co-occurrence clustering excluded repertoires with fewer than 30,000 or more than 120,000 public chains, plus five with anomalous nucleotide sharing. TCRdb stores this immuneACCESS table with in-frame sequences only. Part of the clones is absent; in the studies checked, under half of the shortfall reflects unresolved V genes, and no reason is known for the rest. V and J calls plus clone size are reproduced from that table; the DNA served to infer D and trimming. Present in this sample are approximately 270,000 clones, under 90% of which were seen just once. The ten largest clonotypes hold more than 0.3% of the sample.

The sequenced sample consisted of PBMCs. This clonotype originated in a girl aged 2 to 9 in good health and CMV-seronegative. The sequence is built from TRBV13 and TRBJ2-1; 9 central bases correspond to TRBD2. In nucleotide form, the sequence is TGTGCCAGCAGCTTAGTAGGTATGCCTAGCGGGGATTACAATGAGCAGTTCTTC. This sequence encodes CASSLVGMPSGDYNEQFF.